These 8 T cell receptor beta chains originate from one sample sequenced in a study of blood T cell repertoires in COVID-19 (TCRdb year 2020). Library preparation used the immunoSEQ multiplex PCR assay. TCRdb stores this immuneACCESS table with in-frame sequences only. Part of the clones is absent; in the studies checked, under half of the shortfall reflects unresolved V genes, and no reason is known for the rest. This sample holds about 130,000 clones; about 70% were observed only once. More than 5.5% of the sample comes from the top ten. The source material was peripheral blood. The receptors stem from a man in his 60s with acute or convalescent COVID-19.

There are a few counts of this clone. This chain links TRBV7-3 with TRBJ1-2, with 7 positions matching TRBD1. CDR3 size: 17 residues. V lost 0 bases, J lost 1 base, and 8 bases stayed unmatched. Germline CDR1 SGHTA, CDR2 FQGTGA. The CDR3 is CASSLTRTGGYNYGYTF. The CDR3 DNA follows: TGTGCCAGCAGCTTAACCCGGACAGGAGGATATAACTATGGCTACACCTTC.

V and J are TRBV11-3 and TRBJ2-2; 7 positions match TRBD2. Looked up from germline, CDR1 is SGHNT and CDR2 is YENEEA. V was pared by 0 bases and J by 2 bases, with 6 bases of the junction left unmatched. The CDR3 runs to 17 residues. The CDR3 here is CASSLDWAGVNTGELFF. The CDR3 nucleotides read TGTGCCAGCAGCTTAGACTGGGCGGGGGTTAACACCGGGGAGCTGTTTTTT.

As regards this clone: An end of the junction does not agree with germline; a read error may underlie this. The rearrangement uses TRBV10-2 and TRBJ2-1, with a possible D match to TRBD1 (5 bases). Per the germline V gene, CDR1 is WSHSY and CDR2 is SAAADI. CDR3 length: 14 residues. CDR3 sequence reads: CASSPPGQYNDQFF. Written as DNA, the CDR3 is TGCGCCAGCAGTCCCCCCGGACAATACAATGATCAGTTCTTC.

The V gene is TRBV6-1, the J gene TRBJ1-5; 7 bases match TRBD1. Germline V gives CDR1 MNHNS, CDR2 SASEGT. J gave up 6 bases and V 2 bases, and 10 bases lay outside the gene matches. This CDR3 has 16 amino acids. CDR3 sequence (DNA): TGTGCCAGCAGTGAATATTGGGACAGTGTTAGTCAGCCCCAGCATTTT. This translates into CASSEYWDSVSQPQHF.

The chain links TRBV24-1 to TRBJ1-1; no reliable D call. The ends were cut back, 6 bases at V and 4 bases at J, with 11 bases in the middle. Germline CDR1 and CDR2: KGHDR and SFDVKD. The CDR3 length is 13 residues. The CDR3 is CATSFGVGTEAFF. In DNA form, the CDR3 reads TGTGCCACCAGTTTCGGGGTCGGCACTGAAGCTTTCTTT.

The CDR3 nucleotides read TGTGCCAGCAGCCAAGGGACTACCTACAATGAGCAGTTCTTC. Protein sequence: CASSQGTTYNEQFF. This sequence joins TRBV3-1 (or the pseudogene TRBV3-2) and TRBJ2-1; TRBD2 might be the D (6 bases). The CDR3 has 14 residues. V lost 1 base to trimming and J lost 2 bases, with 6 bases between them. Germline V gene data show CDR1 as LGHDT and CDR2 as YNNKEL (reference sequence).

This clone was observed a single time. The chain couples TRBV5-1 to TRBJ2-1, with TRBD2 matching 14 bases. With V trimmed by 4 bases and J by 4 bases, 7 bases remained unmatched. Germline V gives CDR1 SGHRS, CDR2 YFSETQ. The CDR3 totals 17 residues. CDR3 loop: CASSETSGGASYNEQFF. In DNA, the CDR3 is TGCGCCAGCAGCGAGACTAGCGGGGGGGCCTCGTACAATGAGCAGTTCTTC.

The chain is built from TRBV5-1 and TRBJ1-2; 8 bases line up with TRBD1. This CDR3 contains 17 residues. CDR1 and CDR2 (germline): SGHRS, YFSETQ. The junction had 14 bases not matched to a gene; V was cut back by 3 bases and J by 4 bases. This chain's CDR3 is CASSWRTGSAGGYGYTF. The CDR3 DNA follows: TGCGCCAGCAGCTGGAGGACAGGGTCGGCTGGTGGCTATGGCTACACCTTC. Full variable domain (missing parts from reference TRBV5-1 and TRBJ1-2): KAGVTQTPRYLIKTRGQQVTLSCSPISGHRSVSWYQQTPGQGLQFLFEYFSETQRNKGNFPGRFSGRQFSNSRSEMNVSTLELGDSALYLCASSWRTGSAGGYGYTFGSGTRLTVV.